The clone carrying this TCR beta chain came up a few times. Its cognate antigen is unknown. Time point of the sample: newly diagnosed GD, antithyroid drugs for less than 3 months. RNA from PBMCs was the source of the TCR library. Graves' disease diagnosis was established per American Thyroid Association guidelines. The entry originates in a study of regulatory T cells in long-lasting Graves disease. Findings and caveats of the study: Accuracy may have been reduced by the small sample size. Persistent disease preferred TRBV28, TRBJ1-2 and TRBJ2-5.

Through Arm-PCR of CDR3 regions and iRepertoire HTBI primers, TCR beta libraries were built. TCRdb passed the multiplex PCR reads through MiXCR, listing each CDR3 protein once. Among a few hundred thousand distinct CDR3 sequences listed, 13% were seen once. Germline V lookup: CDR1 SGHRS, CDR2 YFSETQ. The CDR3 has 16 residues. The germline V and J ends were trimmed by 4 bases and 6 bases, with 17 bases remaining between them. Another study also made use of these data, one on T cells in Graves' hyperthyroidism and ophthalmopathy. That publication notes: It was uncontrolled infection, other autoimmune disease, pregnancy or lactation that excluded patients.

The receptor was isolated from a young man with Graves disease. The chain combines TRBV5-1 with TRBJ1-6; no definite D call. The material was peripheral blood mononuclear cells (PBMCs), obtained at new diagnosis, from a patient treated with antithyroid drugs. This chain's CDR3 is CASSVAGSLSNSPLHF. The CDR3 nucleotides are TGCGCCAGCAGCGTGGCCGGGAGCCTAAGTAATTCACCCCTCCACTTT. The variable domain in full, completed from reference TRBV5-1 and TRBJ1-6, reads KAGVTQTPRYLIKTRGQQVTLSCSPISGHRSVSWYQQTPGQGLQFLFEYFSETQRNKGNFPGRFSGRQFSNSRSEMNVSTLELGDSALYLCASSVAGSLSNSPLHFGNGTRLTVT.